Shown below are 27 T cell receptor beta chains from a single sample sequenced in a study of T cells in Graves' hyperthyroidism and ophthalmopathy. Regions amplified from RNA transcripts were the TCR beta CDR3 regions. HTBI primers were used for first-round RT-PCR of the TCR CDR3. TCRdb called the multiplex PCR reads again in MiXCR, with one record for every CDR3 protein. The table has about 210,000 distinct CDR3 sequences, 15% to 20% seen once; the top ten hold approximately 50%. Material for sequencing was blood. The origin of the receptors is a man over 45 with Graves' hyperthyroidism.

As DNA, the CDR3 is TGTGCCAGCAGTTACGGACGGTCCTCTGGAAACACCATATATTTT. Translated: CASSYGRSSGNTIYF. The chain links TRBV13 to TRBJ1-3; no reliable D call. The CDR3 runs 15 residues. The germline gives CDR1 PRHDT, CDR2 FYEKMQ (reference sequence). The V and J ends lost 6 bases and 0 bases respectively, with 12 bases between them.

This clonotype occurred many times. The rearrangement joins TRBV11-2 to TRBJ2-7; TRBD2 agrees at 9 bases. Germline V gene sequence: CDR1 SGHAT, CDR2 FQNNGV. CDR3 length equals 15 residues. V shed 5 bases, J shed 4 bases, and the junction held 9 bases outside the gene matches. CDR3: CASSRAATSGYEQYF. The CDR3 nucleotides read TGTGCCAGCAGCCGAGCAGCGACTAGCGGATACGAGCAGTACTTC.

This clonotype showed up many times. The chain carries TRBV5-6 and TRBJ2-1; D is unresolved. V lost 0 bases to trimming and J lost 3 bases, with 10 bases between them. Germline-derived CDR1 and CDR2 are SGHDT and YYEEEE. CDR3 length: 15 residues. The CDR3 DNA follows: TGTGCCAGCAGCTTGGAAGCTAGGGTCTACAATGAGCAGTTCTTC. Encoded protein: CASSLEARVYNEQFF.

The J gene is TRBJ2-5, the V gene TRBV20-1, with D tentatively TRBD1 (5 bases). Germline CDR1 DFQATT, CDR2 SNEGSKA (reference sequence). The germline V and J ends were trimmed by 2 bases and 0 bases, with 7 bases remaining between them. CDR3 size: 13 residues. CDR3 protein: CSARQGHQETQYF. The CDR3, as DNA: TGCAGTGCTAGACAGGGTCACCAAGAGACCCAGTACTTC.

This chain joins TRBV27 and TRBJ2-3; D is tentatively TRBD1 or TRBD2 (5 bases each). V lost 6 bases and J 2 bases, leaving 12 bases between the germline ends. The CDR3 runs to 14 residues. The germline V gene encodes CDR1 MNHEY and CDR2 SMNVEV (reference sequence). Written as DNA, the CDR3 is TGTGCCAGCAGGTCCGGGACGCTCACAGATACGCAGTATTTT. Amino acids: CASRSGTLTDTQYF.

At least ten counts were recorded for this clonotype. V and J are TRBV2 and TRBJ1-3; D is undetermined. The CDR3 totals 14 residues. Germline V gene data show CDR1 as SNHLY and CDR2 as FYNNEI. V was cut by 3 bases and J by 0 bases, with 6 bases left in between. DNA of the CDR3: TGTGCCAGCAGTGACTCACACTCTGGAAACACCATATATTTT. This encodes CASSDSHSGNTIYF. Filled out from reference TRBV2 and TRBJ1-3, the complete variable domain reads EPEVTQTPSHQVTQMGQEVILRCVPISNHLYFYWYRQILGQKVEFLVSFYNNEISEKSEIFDDQFSVERPDGSNFTLKIRSTKLEDSAMYFCASSDSHSGNTIYFGEGSWLTVV.

This clonotype was counted a few times. The chain couples TRBV6-5 to TRBJ2-7; the match to TRBD2 covers 14 bases. There are 15 residues in the CDR3. Losses at the gene ends were 4 bases for V and 5 bases for J; bases not matched to a gene: 4. Per germline, CDR1 MNHEY and CDR2 SVGAGI. CDR3: CASSWGTSGSDEQYF. The DNA for the CDR3 is TGTGCCAGCAGTTGGGGGACTAGCGGGAGCGACGAGCAGTACTTC.

This clonotype was counted once. The junction departs from germline at one end; a sequencing error may be responsible. The genes are TRBV7-2 and TRBJ1-3; D is perhaps TRBD1 (6 bases). CDR1 SGHTA and CDR2 FQGNSA come from the germline V gene. The CDR3 has 15 amino acids. The CDR3 coding sequence is TGTGCCAGCAGCCTCACAGGGCACTCTGGAGACACCATATATTTT. Its protein product is CASSLTGHSGDTIYF. Based on the CDR3 plus reference TRBV7-2 and TRBJ1-3, the full variable domain is GAGVSQSPSNKVTEKGKDVELRCDPISGHTALYWYRQSLGQGLEFLIYFQGNSAPDKSGLPSDRFSAERTGGSVSTLTIQRTQQEDSAVYLCASSLTGHSGDTIYFGEGSWLTVV.

V gene TRBV24-1 combines with J gene TRBJ1-2; D is undetermined. This CDR3 region has 15 residues. Per germline, CDR1 KGHDR and CDR2 SFDVKD. The V end lost 3 bases, the J end lost 0 bases, and 10 bases lay between the germline ends. CDR3 nucleotides: TGTGCCACCAGTGATGGGAGCAATTCTAACTATGGCTACACCTTC. Its protein product is CATSDGSNSNYGYTF.

This chain connects TRBV6-1 to TRBJ1-6, with 7 bases lining up with TRBD1. The CDR3 has 14 residues. The germline CDR1 and CDR2 sequences are MNHNS and SASEGT. The V segment lost 5 bases and the J segment 6 bases; nucleotides outside the gene matches: 4. CDR3 nucleotides: TGTGCCAGCAGTCTCAGGGGGTTTAATTCACCCCTCCACTTT. This sequence encodes CASSLRGFNSPLHF.

There are many counts of this clonotype. The chain is built from TRBV28 and TRBJ2-3; a possible D gene is TRBD1 (5 bases). Germline V gene lookup returns CDR1 MDHEN and CDR2 SYDVKM. The V gene lost 3 bases and the J gene lost 4 bases, with 17 bases spanning the gap. The CDR3 sequence is 16 residues long. The CDR3 spells CASSFSQGFLADTQYF. CDR3 nucleotides: TGTGCCAGCAGTTTCTCGCAGGGCTTCCTTGCAGATACGCAGTATTTT.

A note on this clonotype: This sequence may be a read error, since a much larger clone differs from it by one base. The chain employs TRBV28 and TRBJ1-5; D unclear. CDR1 and CDR2 (germline): MDHEN, SYDVKM. The CDR3 runs 13 residues. The CDR3 bases are TGTGCCAGCAGTTTATTCTTACTCCAGCCCCAGCGTTTT. Translation gives CASSLFLLQPQRF.

This clonotype was counted many times. The chain combines TRBV30 with TRBJ1-1; no reliable D call. This CDR3 comprises 13 residues. The V end lost 1 base, the J end lost 11 bases, and 17 bases lay between the germline ends. The germline gives CDR1 GTSNPN, CDR2 SVGIG (reference sequence). This CDR3 reads CAWSEAPPQTAFF. CDR3 DNA sequence: TGTGCCTGGAGTGAGGCACCGCCTCAGACTGCTTTCTTT.

The CDR3 bases are TGTGCCAGCAGCGCCAAGACTAGATCCAATGAGCAGTTCTTC. It specifies CASSAKTRSNEQFF. The V gene is TRBV9, the J gene TRBJ2-1, with D possibly TRBD2 on 6 matching bases. The V gene's germline CDR1 is SGDLS and CDR2 YYNGEE. This CDR3 comprises 14 residues. Trimming stripped 3 bases from V and 6 bases from J, with 13 bases between.

This clonotype was observed many times. The chain uses TRBV20-1 and TRBJ2-2; perhaps TRBD2 as D (5 bases). Trimming took off 0 bases at V and 10 bases at J, with 18 bases between the two ends. Germline-derived CDR1 and CDR2 are DFQATT and SNEGSKA (reference sequence). The CDR3 is made up of 15 amino acids. CDR3 protein: CSARDQRAGYVELFF. Here the CDR3 DNA reads TGCAGTGCTAGAGATCAAAGGGCGGGCTACGTGGAGCTGTTTTTT.

This clonotype was seen at least ten times. V gene TRBV12-3 or TRBV12-4 combines with J gene TRBJ2-5; maybe TRBD2 (6 bases). V lost 8 bases, J lost 4 bases, and 14 bases lay in between. The CDR3 spans 13 residues. DNA of the CDR3: TGTGCCAGCGGCTCTAGCGTGGGAGAGACCCAGTACTTC. It is translated as CASGSSVGETQYF.

In this sample, this clonotype turned up a few times. The chain combines TRBV6-4 with TRBJ2-7; 13 bases match TRBD2. CDR1 is MRHNA and CDR2 is SNTAGT in the germline V gene. Germline trimming cut 1 base from V and 5 bases from J; bases unmatched to any gene: 14. The CDR3 consists of 19 residues. CDR3 residues: CASSDFPGGLAGVVDEQYF. The CDR3 DNA follows: TGTGCCAGCAGTGACTTCCCTGGAGGACTAGCGGGAGTAGTAGACGAGCAGTACTTC.

The sample holds many counts of this clonotype. The V call is TRBV30, the J call TRBJ2-7; D unresolved. This CDR3 contains 13 residues. CDR1 is GTSNPN, CDR2 SVGIG, per germline (reference sequence). V was pared by 2 bases and J by 1 base, with 9 bases between. The DNA for the CDR3 is TGTGCCTGGAGTTCAATGGATTCCTACGAGCAGTACTTC. Its translation: CAWSSMDSYEQYF.

This clonotype was observed at least ten times. The chain carries TRBV11-2 and TRBJ2-5; 13 bases agree with TRBD2. Looked up from germline, CDR1 is SGHAT and CDR2 is FQNNGV. With V trimmed by 7 bases and J by 6 bases, 11 bases remained unmatched. The CDR3 runs to 16 residues. The DNA for the CDR3 is TGTGCCAGCACCACCCCACGACTAGCGGGAGGAAAGACCCAGTACTTC. It codes for CASTTPRLAGGKTQYF.

The CDR3 nucleotides are TGTGCCAGCAGTGAATGGGGGAAAAGAGATACGCAGTATTTT. It translates to CASSEWGKRDTQYF. J is TRBJ2-3 and V is TRBV25-1, with D perhaps being TRBD1 or TRBD2 (5 bases each). The ends were cut back, 1 base at V and 5 bases at J, with 10 bases in the middle. Germline lookup yields CDR1 MGHDK and CDR2 SYGVNS. The CDR3 spans 14 residues.

This chain links TRBV7-2 with TRBJ1-1; D not certain. The CDR3 has 13 residues. V gave up 6 bases and J gave up 5 bases, with 13 bases separating them. CDR1 and CDR2 from the germline V gene are SGHTA and FQGNSA. The CDR3 loop reads CASSSSSGTEAFF. DNA of the CDR3: TGTGCCAGCAGTTCTTCCTCGGGAACTGAAGCTTTCTTT.

This clonotype was observed many times. The chain recombines TRBV12-5 with TRBJ1-5, with 8 bases matching TRBD1. Germline trimming cut 0 bases from V and 6 bases from J; bases unmatched to any gene: 7. This CDR3 region has 16 residues. The V gene's germline CDR1 is LGHNT and CDR2 FRNRAP. For the CDR3, the DNA is TGTGCTAGTGGTTTGGTAACAGGGGGATCGTTTCAGCCCCAGCATTTT. Its protein product is CASGLVTGGSFQPQHF.

This clonotype was seen repeatedly, ten times or more. The V and J genes are TRBV29-1 and TRBJ1-1; D remains unclear. V shed 7 bases and J shed 0 bases, with 12 bases lying between them. Per germline, CDR1 SQVTM and CDR2 ANQGSEA. The CDR3 spans 13 residues. CDR3 nucleotides: TGCAGCGCCAAAGAGCCGGTGAACACTGAAGCTTTCTTT. It yields the protein CSAKEPVNTEAFF.

The gene calls are TRBV30 and TRBJ2-4; D remains ambiguous. V dropped 3 bases and J dropped 3 bases, with 9 bases sitting between them. The CDR3 is 13 residues long. The germline gives CDR1 GTSNPN, CDR2 SVGIG (reference sequence). The CDR3 DNA is TGTGCCTGGAGACAGCCGCACAAAAACATTCAGTACTTC. The encoded protein is CAWRQPHKNIQYF.

This clonotype was counted ten times or more. V usage is TRBV5-1 and J usage is TRBJ2-1; 8 nucleotides line up with TRBD2. This CDR3 contains 15 residues. Germline assignment: CDR1 SGHRS and CDR2 YFSETQ. Germline trimming cut 4 bases from V and 0 bases from J; bases unmatched to any gene: 3. The CDR3 coding sequence is TGCGCCAGCAGCACGGGACTAGTCTCCTACAATGAGCAGTTCTTC. It yields the protein CASSTGLVSYNEQFF.

About this clonotype: An end of the junction does not agree with germline; a read error may underlie this. The chain recombines TRBV20-1 with TRBJ2-7; D gene ambiguous. The CDR3 has 14 residues. In germline, CDR1 is DFQATT, CDR2 SNEGSKA (reference sequence). The CDR3 here is CGARDLAASYEQYF. The CDR3 DNA reads TGCGGTGCTAGAGATCTGGCGGCATCCTACGAGCAGTACTTC.

This clonotype came up many times. V gene TRBV2 combines with J gene TRBJ2-7; D is possibly TRBD1 (5 bases). CDR1 is SNHLY, CDR2 FYNNEI, per germline. The CDR3 consists of 13 residues. Trimming removed 11 bases from V and 2 bases from J, with 16 bases in between. The CDR3 is CASRVDTTYEQYF. DNA of the CDR3: TGTGCCTCCAGGGTTGACACCACCTACGAGCAGTACTTC.